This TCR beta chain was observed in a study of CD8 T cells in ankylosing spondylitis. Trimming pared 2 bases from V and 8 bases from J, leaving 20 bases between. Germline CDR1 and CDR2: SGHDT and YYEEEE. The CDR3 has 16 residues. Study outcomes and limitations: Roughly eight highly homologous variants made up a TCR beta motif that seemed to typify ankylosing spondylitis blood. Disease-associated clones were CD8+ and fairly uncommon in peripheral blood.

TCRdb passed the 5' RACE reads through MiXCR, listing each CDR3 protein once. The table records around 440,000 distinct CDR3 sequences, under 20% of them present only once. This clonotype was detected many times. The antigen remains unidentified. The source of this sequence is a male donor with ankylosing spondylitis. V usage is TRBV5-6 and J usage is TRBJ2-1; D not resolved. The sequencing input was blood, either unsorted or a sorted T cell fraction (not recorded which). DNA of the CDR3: TGTGCCAGCAGCTTTGTGTGGGTCGTGGCTCGGGATGAGCAGTTCTTC. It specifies CASSFVWVVARDEQFF.